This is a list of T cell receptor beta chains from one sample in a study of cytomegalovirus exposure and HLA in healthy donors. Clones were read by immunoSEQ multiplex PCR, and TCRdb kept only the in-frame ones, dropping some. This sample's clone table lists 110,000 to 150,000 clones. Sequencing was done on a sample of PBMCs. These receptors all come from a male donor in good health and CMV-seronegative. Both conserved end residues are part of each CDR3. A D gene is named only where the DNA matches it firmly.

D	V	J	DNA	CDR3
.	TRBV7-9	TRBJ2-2	TGTGCCAGCAGCCCCTACAGCTACGGGGAGCTGTTTTTT	CASSPYSYGELFF
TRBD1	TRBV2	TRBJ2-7	TGTGCCAGCAGTCGGGACAGGGACTACGAGCAGTACTTC	CASSRDRDYEQYF
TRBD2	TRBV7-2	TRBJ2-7	TGTGCCAGCAGCCCTCCCCCGGCCGGGACTAGCGGTCCCCCATTC	CASSPPPAGTSGPPF
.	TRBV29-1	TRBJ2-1	TGCAGCGTTGATTTTCAGGGCTCCTACAATGAGCAGTTCTTC	CSVDFQGSYNEQFF
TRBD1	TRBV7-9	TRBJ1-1	TGTGCCAGCAGGACAGGGAGCCCTGGAGCTTTCTTT	CASRTGSPGAFF
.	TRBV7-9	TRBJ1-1	TGTGCCAGCAGCTTATGGGGGGAAACTGAAGCTTTCTTT	CASSLWGETEAFF
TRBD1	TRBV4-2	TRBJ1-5	TGTGCCAGCAGCCAAGCCAGGGGGTTCAATCAGCCCCAGCATTTT	CASSQARGFNQPQHF
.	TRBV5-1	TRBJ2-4	TGCGCCAGCAGCTTTGGTCGGGGAGACATTCAGTACTTC	CASSFGRGDIQYF
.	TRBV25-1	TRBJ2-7	TGTGCCAGCAGTGAATGGCGTGGCTTCGAGGACGAGCAGTACTTC	CASSEWRGFEDEQYF
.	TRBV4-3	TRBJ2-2	TGCGCCAGCAGCCAAGAGGGAGGCAGATCAGGCTTGCGAGCCTTGAGCGGGGAGCTGTTTTTT	CASSQEGGRSGLRALSGELFF
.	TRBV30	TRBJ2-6	TGTGCCTGGAGACAGGGACCTGGGGCCAACGTCCTGACTTTC	CAWRQGPGANVLTF
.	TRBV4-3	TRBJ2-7	TGCGCCAGCAGCCAAGCAAATCTCCTGGGGGGAGGGACAGGTTACGAGCAGTACTTC	CASSQANLLGGGTGYEQYF
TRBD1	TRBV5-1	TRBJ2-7	TGCGCCAGCAGCCCTCGCTGGACAGGGGGCGACGAGCAGTACTTC	CASSPRWTGGDEQYF
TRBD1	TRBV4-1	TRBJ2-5	TGCGCCAGCAGCCAGACAGGGAACCAAGAGACCCAGTACTTC	CASSQTGNQETQYF
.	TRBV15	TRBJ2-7	TGTGCCACCAGCAGAGATAGGCGAAACAGGGCAGGGAGCCACGAGCAGTACTTC	CATSRDRRNRAGSHEQYF
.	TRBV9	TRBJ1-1	TGTGCCAGCAGCACCTCGTTAGGACAGCCCGAGAGAAACACTGAAGCTTTCTTT	CASSTSLGQPERNTEAFF
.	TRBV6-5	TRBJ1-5	TGTGCCAGCAGCCCTTCGGGGAGCAATCAGCCCCAGCATTTT	CASSPSGSNQPQHF
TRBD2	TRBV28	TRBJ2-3	TGTGCCAGCAGTCCTCGACCCGGGACTAGCGGGGGCACCAGATATACGCAGTATTTT	CASSPRPGTSGGTRYTQYF
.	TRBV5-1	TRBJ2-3	TGCGCCAGCAGCTTGTTGGCGGGGATTACAGATACGCAGTATTTT	CASSLLAGITDTQYF
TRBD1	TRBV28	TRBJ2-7	TGTGCCAGCAGCCCGACAGGGTCTCCCTACGAGCAGTACTTC	CASSPTGSPYEQYF
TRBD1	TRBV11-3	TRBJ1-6	TGTGCCAGCAGCTTCGCAGGGGGCCTTTCACCCCTCCACTTT	CASSFAGGLSPLHF
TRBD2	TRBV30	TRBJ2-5	TGTGCCTGGAGTGGGGGGACTAGGCGGGAGACCCAGTACTTC	CAWSGGTRRETQYF
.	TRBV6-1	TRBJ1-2	TGTGCCAGCAGGACCTGGGCAGCCTATGGCTACACCTTC	CASRTWAAYGYTF
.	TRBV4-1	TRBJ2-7	TGCGCCAGCAGCCAAGAGGGGCGGATTCGCTCCTACGAGCAGTACTTC	CASSQEGRIRSYEQYF
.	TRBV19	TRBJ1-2	TGTGCCAGTGGTCAGGACAGCTATGGCTACACCTTC	CASGQDSYGYTF
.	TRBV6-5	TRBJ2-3	TGTGCCAGCAGCCTCCATAAACACACGTCAGATACGCAGTATTTT	CASSLHKHTSDTQYF
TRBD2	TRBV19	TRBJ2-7	TGTGCCAGTAGTATGGGACTAGCGCGTACCTACGAGCAGTACTTC	CASSMGLARTYEQYF
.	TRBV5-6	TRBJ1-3	TGTGCCAGCAGCTATCCCCCAGGGACTGGAAACACCATATATTTT	CASSYPPGTGNTIYF
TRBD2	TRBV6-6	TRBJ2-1	TGTGCCAGCAGTCCAGGACTAGCGGGAGGGCCCTATGAGCAGTTCTTC	CASSPGLAGGPYEQFF
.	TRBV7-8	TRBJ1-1	TGTGCCAGCCGGGTTGAGATGAACACTGAAGCTTTCTTT	CASRVEMNTEAFF
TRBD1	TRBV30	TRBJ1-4	TGTGCCTGGAGTATAGGGGGCAAGGCTAATGAAAAACTGTTTTTT	CAWSIGGKANEKLFF
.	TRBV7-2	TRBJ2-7	TGTGCCAGCAGCCCCCGCGGACACGGTAGTCTCTACGAGCAGTACTTC	CASSPRGHGSLYEQYF
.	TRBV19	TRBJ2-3	TGTGCCGGCAGGGGAACGCAGTATTTT	CAGRGTQYF
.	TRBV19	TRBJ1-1	TGTGCCAGTAGTTCGGGACTCGACACTGAAGCTTTCTTT	CASSSGLDTEAFF
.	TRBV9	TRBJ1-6	TGTGCCAGCAGCTTCTGGGAGGGCCACCTCCGCTCCTATAATTCACCCCTCCACTTT	CASSFWEGHLRSYNSPLHF
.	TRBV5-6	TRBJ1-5	TGTGCCAGCAGCGCCGGGATTAGTAGTCAGCCCCAGCATTTT	CASSAGISSQPQHF
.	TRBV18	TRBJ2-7	TGTGCCAGCTCACCCTTAGACACTTTCCCCCACGAGCAGTACTTC	CASSPLDTFPHEQYF
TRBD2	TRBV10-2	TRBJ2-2	TGCGCCAGCAGGCTAGCGGGAGACACCGGGGAGCTGTTTTTT	CASRLAGDTGELFF
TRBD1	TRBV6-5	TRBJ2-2	TGTGCCAGCAGGAGACAGGGGGCGAAAACCGGGGAGCTGTTTTTT	CASRRQGAKTGELFF
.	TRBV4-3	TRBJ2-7	TGCGCCAGCAGCCAATTCCCGGAGTACGAGCAGTACTTC	CASSQFPEYEQYF
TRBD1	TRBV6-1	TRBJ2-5	TGTGCCAGCAGTAGAGACAGGGGGGAGACCCAGTACTTC	CASSRDRGETQYF
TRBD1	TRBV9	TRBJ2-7	TGTGCCAGCAGCGAGGGGGACAGGGGCGGATTTGGCGAGCAGTACTTC	CASSEGDRGGFGEQYF
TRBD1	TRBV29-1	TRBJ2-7	TGCGGGATCCGACAGGGGAGCGCCTACGAGCAGTACTTC	CGIRQGSAYEQYF
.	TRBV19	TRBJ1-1	TGTGCCAGTAGTATAATAGGGAGCACTGAAGCTTTCTTT	CASSIIGSTEAFF
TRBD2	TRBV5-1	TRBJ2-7	TGCGCCAGCAGCCCGGGACTAGCGCATTCCTACGAGCAGTACTTC	CASSPGLAHSYEQYF
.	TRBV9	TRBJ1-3	TGTGCCAGCAGCGCGACAGCCTCTATCTCTGGAAACACCATATATTTT	CASSATASISGNTIYF
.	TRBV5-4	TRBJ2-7	TGTGCCAGCAGCCCCGGGAGCTCCTACGAGCAGTACTTC	CASSPGSSYEQYF
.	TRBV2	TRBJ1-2	TGTGCCAGCAGTGAGGACAGACAGTCTAACTATGGCTACACCTTC	CASSEDRQSNYGYTF
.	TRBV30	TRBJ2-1	TGTGCCTGCACCGGCAATGAGCAGTTCTTC	CACTGNEQFF
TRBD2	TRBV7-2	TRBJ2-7	TGTGCCAGCAGCCCCATGACTAGCGACCACGAGCAGTACTTC	CASSPMTSDHEQYF
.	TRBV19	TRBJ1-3	TGTGCCAGTAGTACCCTTCACGGAGACTCTGGAAACACCATATATTTT	CASSTLHGDSGNTIYF
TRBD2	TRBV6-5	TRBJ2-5	TGTGCCAGCAGTGCACCGGGACTAGCAGTAGAGACCCAGTACTTC	CASSAPGLAVETQYF
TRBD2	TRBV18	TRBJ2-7	TGTGCCAGCTCACCAGGGAGGGCGCAGGTTTACGAGCAGTACTTC	CASSPGRAQVYEQYF
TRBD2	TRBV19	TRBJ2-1	TGTGCCAGTACTTCTAGCGGGGGCTTCTACAATGAGCAGTTCTTC	CASTSSGGFYNEQFF
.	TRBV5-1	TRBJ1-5	TGCGCCAGCAGCCCGGAGCTGAATCAGCCCCAGCATTTT	CASSPELNQPQHF
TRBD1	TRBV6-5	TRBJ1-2	TGTGCCAGCAGTTCGCCGACAGGGCCCATTATCGGCTACACCTTC	CASSSPTGPIIGYTF